The present T cell receptor (beta chain) was sequenced within a study of blood T cells in healthy people across ages. V was trimmed by 4 bases and J by 8 bases, leaving 21 bases between them. The CDR3 consists of 16 residues. Germline V CDR1 and CDR2: MDHEN, SYDVKM. Next came a second PCR, run for about 7 to 12 cycles, which used a sample-barcoded 5' primer along with a J-beta primer mix. From the 5' RACE reads, TCRdb called clonotypes with MiXCR, one entry per CDR3 protein. The sample records approximately 1,000,000 distinct CDR3 sequences, less than 50% being singletons. Every donor provided 9.5 to 10 milliliters of peripheral blood.

Input material: blood. The sequence was obtained from a woman aged 60-75 years in good health. The chain uses TRBV28 and TRBJ2-1; D possibly uses TRBD1 or TRBD2 (5 bases each). In nucleotides, the CDR3 is TGTGCCAGCAGTTATCTGGGGCGGGCTGGGGAGTATGAGCAGTTCTTC. Amino acid sequence: CASSYLGRAGEYEQFF.